Listed below are T cell receptor beta chains from one sample, sequenced in a study of T cell responses to AZD1222 COVID-19 vaccine. Produced via immunoSEQ multiplex PCR; TCRdb's table is partial and in-frame only. This sample has about 68,000 clones; over 60% occur once, and the top ten carry 9% to 14%. The sequencing here drew on peripheral blood, taken on day 0 of AZD1222 vaccination. These receptors came from an adult in good health. The CDR3 runs from the conserved cysteine through the conserved F or W. Each record gives: clone size, J gene, V gene, D gene, CDR3 protein, CDR3 DNA. D genes are given only for firm matches. Expanded clones are given a class, and other clones once, few, many or no size at all.

NA	TRBJ1-1	TRBV15	TRBD1	CATSARGFGSTEAFF	TGTGCCACCAGCGCCAGGGGGTTTGGGAGCACTGAAGCTTTCTTT
NA	TRBJ1-1	TRBV5-1	NA	CASSLGAGLEAFF	TGCGCCAGCAGCTTGGGGGCGGGGTTGGAAGCTTTCTTT
few	TRBJ1-1	TRBV7-9	NA	CASSLGLGQGQRTEAFF	TGTGCCAGCAGCTTAGGCTTGGGTCAGGGCCAGAGGACTGAAGCTTTCTTT
NA	TRBJ2-5	TRBV5-1	TRBD1	CASSPERGRMLETQYF	TGCGCCAGCAGCCCGGAGAGGGGGCGCATGTTGGAGACCCAGTACTTC
NA	TRBJ2-2	TRBV6-2/TRBV6-3	TRBD2	CASSYENGGVNTGELFF	TGTGCCAGCAGTTACGAGAACGGGGGGGTGAACACCGGGGAGCTGTTTTTT
NA	TRBJ1-2	TRBV6-8	NA	CASSYRPFGTNYGYTF	TGTGCCAGCAGTTACCGGCCATTTGGGACTAACTATGGCTACACCTTC
NA	TRBJ2-7	TRBV6-2/TRBV6-3	NA	CASSYAGQRYEQYF	TGTGCCAGCAGTTACGCGGGTCAGCGATACGAGCAGTACTTC
NA	TRBJ2-5	TRBV5-1	TRBD1	CASSLRQGQETQYF	TGCGCCAGCAGCTTGAGACAGGGGCAAGAGACCCAGTACTTC
NA	TRBJ1-1	TRBV6-5	TRBD1	CASRMTGATEAFF	TGTGCCAGCAGGATGACAGGGGCCACTGAAGCTTTCTTT
medium-sized	TRBJ2-4	TRBV4-1	TRBD1	CASSHPRQGTKNIQYF	TGCGCCAGCAGCCACCCCCGACAGGGCACCAAAAACATTCAGTACTTC
NA	TRBJ2-5	TRBV15	NA	CATSEKETQYF	TGTGCCACCAGCGAGAAAGAGACCCAGTACTTC
NA	TRBJ1-2	TRBV11-2	NA	CASSLDWTNYGYTF	TGTGCCAGCAGCTTAGATTGGACTAACTATGGCTACACCTTC
NA	TRBJ1-2	TRBV3-1/TRBV3-2	NA	CASSQNNNGRIGGYTF	TGTGCCAGCAGCCAGAACAACAACGGACGGATCGGGGGCTACACCTTC
NA	TRBJ1-1	TRBV7-8	TRBD1	CASSLEQGTTEAFF	TGTGCCAGCAGCTTAGAACAGGGGACCACTGAAGCTTTCTTT
NA	TRBJ2-2	TRBV18	TRBD2	CASSPIGLAGGPGELFF	TGTGCCAGCTCACCGATTGGACTAGCGGGGGGGCCCGGGGAGCTGTTTTTT
NA	TRBJ1-4	TRBV6-6	NA	CASSYDGVRELFF	TGTGCCAGCAGTTACGACGGGGTTAGGGAACTGTTTTTT
once	TRBJ2-2	TRBV7-2	NA	CASSLTAGELFF	TGTGCCAGCAGCCTTACTGCCGGGGAGCTGTTTTTT
few	TRBJ2-5	TRBV6-5	NA	CASSPGHLETQYF	TGTGCCAGCAGCCCGGGACATTTAGAGACCCAGTACTTC
NA	TRBJ2-3	TRBV5-8	NA	CASSLVRAGRDTQYF	TGTGCCAGCAGCTTGGTTCGGGCGGGGAGAGATACGCAGTATTTT
NA	TRBJ2-1	TRBV9	NA	CASSTYSTPYNEQFF	TGTGCCAGCAGCACATACTCGACTCCCTACAATGAGCAGTTCTTC
once	TRBJ1-5	TRBV18	NA	CASSELQGAGNQPQHF	TGTGCCAGCTCAGAGCTACAGGGCGCAGGAAATCAGCCCCAGCATTTT
NA	TRBJ1-2	TRBV2	NA	CASSIDSYGYTF	TGTGCCAGCAGCATAGACAGCTATGGCTACACCTTC
NA	TRBJ1-2	TRBV3-1/TRBV3-2	NA	CASSQALTHYTF	TGTGCCAGCAGCCAAGCCCTAACGCACTACACCTTC
NA	TRBJ1-4	TRBV6-5	NA	CASSSGGTNEKLFF	TGTGCCAGCAGCAGCGGGGGGACTAATGAAAAACTGTTTTTT
NA	TRBJ2-7	TRBV28	NA	CASSPRWLPHEQYF	TGTGCCAGCAGTCCCAGGTGGCTTCCCCACGAGCAGTACTTC
NA	TRBJ1-4	TRBV18	NA	CASSPGAGEEKLFF	TGTGCCAGCTCACCTGGGGCAGGGGAGGAAAAACTGTTTTTT
once	TRBJ1-1	TRBV2	NA	CARRTGIGTEAFF	TGTGCCAGGCGAACAGGGATCGGCACTGAAGCTTTCTTT
NA	TRBJ1-6	TRBV5-1	NA	CASNLQGRMNSPLHF	TGCGCCAGCAACCTCCAGGGGCGAATGAACTCACCCCTCCACTTT
NA	TRBJ2-7	TRBV18	NA	CASSQLGIGIYEQYF	TGTGCCAGCTCACAGCTGGGGATAGGGATATACGAGCAGTACTTC
NA	TRBJ1-1	TRBV10-3	TRBD1	CATRTGGEVSTEAFF	TGTGCCACCAGGACAGGAGGGGAAGTAAGTACTGAAGCTTTCTTT
NA	TRBJ1-1	TRBV7-2	NA	CASSLARAAEAFF	TGTGCCAGCAGCTTAGCGCGGGCAGCTGAAGCTTTCTTT
NA	TRBJ1-2	TRBV6-2/TRBV6-3	NA	CASSYGRVNYGYTF	TGTGCCAGCAGTTATGGCAGGGTTAACTATGGCTACACCTTC
few	TRBJ2-7	TRBV5-5	TRBD1	CASSLTGTDYEQYF	TGTGCCAGCAGCTTAACCGGGACAGACTACGAGCAGTACTTC
NA	TRBJ1-5	TRBV2	TRBD1	CASKGQGASQPQHF	TGTGCCAGCAAGGGGCAGGGGGCAAGTCAGCCCCAGCATTTT
NA	TRBJ1-5	TRBV6-4	NA	CASSDDVGQPQHF	TGTGCCAGCAGTGACGATGTAGGACAGCCCCAGCATTTT
NA	TRBJ2-1	TRBV10-3	NA	CAIMSLGNNEQFF	TGTGCCATCATGAGTCTGGGGAACAATGAGCAGTTCTTC
NA	TRBJ1-1	TRBV5-8	NA	CASSHWGVNTEAFF	TGTGCCAGCAGCCACTGGGGGGTGAACACTGAAGCTTTCTTT
NA	TRBJ2-7	TRBV18	NA	CASSPPSQPYEQYF	TGTGCCAGCTCACCACCGTCACAGCCCTACGAGCAGTACTTC
NA	TRBJ2-2	TRBV27	NA	CASSLDFGDTGELFF	TGTGCCAGCAGTCTAGACTTTGGCGACACCGGGGAGCTGTTTTTT
medium-sized	TRBJ2-5	TRBV6-4	TRBD2	CASSAASGGTETQYF	TGTGCCAGCAGTGCGGCTAGCGGGGGTACAGAGACCCAGTACTTC
NA	TRBJ1-1	TRBV21-1	NA	CASTPPKVRQGDTEAFF	TGTGCCAGCACCCCACCCAAGGTCCGACAGGGGGACACTGAAGCTTTCTTT
NA	TRBJ2-1	TRBV18	TRBD2	CASSPERGGSNEQFF	TGTGCCAGCTCACCAGAGCGGGGGGGCAGCAATGAGCAGTTCTTC
once	TRBJ1-3	TRBV5-4	TRBD1	CASSQQGSGNTIYF	TGTGCCAGCAGCCAACAGGGGTCTGGAAACACCATATATTTT
NA	TRBJ2-2	TRBV10-3	NA	CAIHSSDLAGLNTGELFF	TGTGCCATCCATTCGTCGGACTTGGCGGGCCTCAACACCGGGGAGCTGTTTTTT
NA	TRBJ1-5	TRBV2	TRBD1	CASSWTGGNQPQHF	TGTGCCAGCAGTTGGACAGGCGGCAATCAGCCCCAGCATTTT
few	TRBJ1-3	TRBV9	TRBD1	CASSRTGEDTIYF	TGTGCCAGCAGCAGGACAGGGGAGGACACCATATATTTT
once	TRBJ1-5	TRBV5-1	NA	CASSLEPQGLRQPQHF	TGCGCCAGCAGCTTGGAGCCCCAGGGGCTGCGTCAGCCCCAGCATTTT
NA	TRBJ2-2	TRBV28	NA	CASSFLDSSGELFF	TGTGCCAGCAGTTTTTTGGACTCATCAGGGGAGCTGTTTTTT
NA	TRBJ2-3	TRBV6-5	NA	CASSQWSGRTDTQYF	TGTGCCAGCAGCCAGTGGAGCGGGCGCACAGATACGCAGTATTTT
NA	TRBJ2-3	TRBV6-1	NA	CASSDAQIRVTSTDTQYF	TGTGCCAGCAGTGACGCCCAAATCAGGGTGACTAGCACAGATACGCAGTATTTT
NA	TRBJ1-5	TRBV5-6	NA	CASSLGGGGQPQHF	TGTGCCAGCAGCTTGGGAGGGGGGGGTCAGCCCCAGCATTTT
NA	TRBJ1-2	TRBV14	NA	CASSQAIRAGYTF	TGTGCCAGCAGCCAAGCTATCCGGGCCGGCTACACCTTC
once	TRBJ1-2	TRBV7-2	NA	CASSLTGVASYTF	TGTGCCAGCAGCCTGACTGGGGTTGCGAGCTACACCTTC